One and the same sample provided the 17 T cell receptor beta chains below, sequenced in a study of human T cells and chemical hapten exposure. TCRdb fed the RACE reads into MiXCR, producing one record per CDR3 protein. The sample holds about 40,000 distinct CDR3 sequences; about 3.5% are singletons and the top ten take less than 8.5%. Time point meaning: patch test 2, 6 weeks after DPC sensitization. Treatment given: therapeutic diphenylcyclopropenone sensitization with weekly scalp DPC. Here the sequenced sample was whole blood, taken in connection with sensitization to the hapten diphenylcyclopropenone (DPC). Every receptor here comes from a man aged 40-49 years with alopecia areata. Some clones in this sample may be carry-over from other donors' samples.

This chain uses TRBV5-1 with TRBJ1-1; perhaps TRBD1 as D (5 bases). This CDR3 region has 13 residues. Trimming pared 6 bases from V and 4 bases from J, leaving 13 bases between. The germline V gene has CDR1 SGHRS and CDR2 YFSETQ. CDR3 sequence: CASNQGHGTEAFF. The CDR3 DNA is TGCGCCAGCAACCAGGGCCATGGCACTGAAGCTTTCTTT.

This clonotype was counted many times. V usage is TRBV6-1 and J usage is TRBJ1-1; D uncertain. This CDR3 comprises 13 residues. V lost 9 bases and J lost 3, with 14 bases in between. Germline CDR1 reads MNHNS; CDR2 reads SASEGT. The CDR3 reads CASWWYSDTEAFF. The DNA for the CDR3 is TGTGCCAGTTGGTGGTACAGCGACACTGAAGCTTTCTTT.

This clonotype appeared a few times. V is TRBV20-1 and J is TRBJ1-6; tentatively, D is TRBD1 (5 bases). The CDR3 length is 13 residues. From germline, CDR1 is DFQATT and CDR2 SNEGSKA (reference sequence). CDR3: CSGKTEGVSPLHF. The CDR3, as DNA: TGCAGCGGCAAGACAGAGGGAGTTTCACCCCTCCACTTT.

This clonotype was picked up many times. The rearrangement uses TRBV7-2 and TRBJ2-3; TRBD2 aligns across 8 bases. CDR1 is SGHTA, CDR2 FQGNSA, per germline. CDR3 size: 19 residues. Trimming cost V 1 base and J 4 bases; bases outside gene matches: 16. The CDR3 loop is CASSLVGGQGGLASDTQYF. The CDR3 DNA reads as TGTGCCAGCAGCTTAGTGGGGGGCCAGGGAGGACTAGCATCAGATACGCAGTATTTT.

The sample holds many counts of this clonotype. The rearrangement links TRBV9 to TRBJ2-5; TRBD1 agrees at 11 bases. The CDR3 loop spans 15 amino acids. Unmatched junction bases numbered 6, after V lost 4 bases and J lost 4 bases. Germline lookup yields CDR1 SGDLS and CDR2 YYNGEE. This chain's CDR3 is CASSIGQGARETQYF. CDR3 DNA: TGTGCCAGCAGCATCGGACAGGGGGCGAGAGAGACCCAGTACTTC.

This clonotype was observed many times. The chain carries TRBV5-1 and TRBJ2-1; 7 nucleotides line up with TRBD2. The CDR3 extends over 15 amino acids. Germline V gives CDR1 SGHRS, CDR2 YFSETQ. The V segment lost 4 bases and the J segment 2 bases; nucleotides outside the gene matches: 6. This CDR3 is CASSISGNTYNEQFF. The DNA of the CDR3 is TGCGCCAGCAGCATCAGCGGGAACACCTACAATGAGCAGTTCTTC.

This clonotype was observed many times. This CDR3 reads CASSQGQPYSNQPQHF. The CDR3 DNA is TGTGCCAGCAGCCAAGGACAGCCGTATAGCAATCAGCCCCAGCATTTT. This chain joins TRBV7-2 and TRBJ1-5; D is perhaps TRBD1 (6 bases). Germline V lookup: CDR1 SGHTA, CDR2 FQGNSA. The V end was cut by 5 bases, the J end by 0 bases, with 14 bases between. The CDR3 is 16 residues long.

This CDR3 is CASSSVIGGTEAFF. CDR3 nucleotide sequence: TGCGCCAGCAGCTCGGTCATAGGGGGAACTGAAGCTTTCTTT. The chain carries TRBV5-1 and TRBJ1-1, with TRBD1 as a possible D gene (6 bases). The germline CDR1 and CDR2 sequences are SGHRS and YFSETQ. This CDR3 has 14 residues. Trimming pared 3 bases from V and 5 bases from J, leaving 14 bases between.

For the CDR3, the DNA is TGCAGTGCTAGAGAAAGGACAGGGAACCTGAACACTGAAGCTTTCTTT. Protein: CSARERTGNLNTEAFF. J is TRBJ1-1 and V is TRBV20-1, with 8 bases fitting TRBD1. Losses at the gene ends were 0 bases for V and 0 bases for J; bases not matched to a gene: 6. Looked up from germline, CDR1 is DFQATT and CDR2 is SNEGSKA (reference sequence). This CDR3 has 16 residues.

In its sample, this clonotype was seen many times. V and J are TRBV12-3 or TRBV12-4 and TRBJ2-1; 11 bases fit TRBD2. V trimming: 8 bases; J trimming: 8 bases; junction bases outside the gene matches: 8. This CDR3 has 14 residues. The CDR3 sequence is CASSGLAGGYEQFF. As DNA, the CDR3 is TGTGCCAGCTCCGGACTAGCGGGCGGGTATGAGCAGTTCTTC.

This clonotype was seen many times. The rearrangement links TRBV19 to TRBJ2-7, with TRBD1 identical over 10 bases. The CDR3 runs 14 residues. The J segment lost 4 bases and the V segment lost 6 bases, leaving 6 bases of the junction unmatched. The germline CDR1 and CDR2 sequences are LNHDA and SQIVND (reference sequence). This CDR3 reads CASRFGQGEYEQYF. CDR3 nucleotide sequence: TGTGCCAGTAGGTTTGGACAGGGGGAGTACGAGCAGTACTTC.

The gene calls are TRBV11-2 and TRBJ2-7; D unclear. V lost 4 bases and J lost 7, with 14 bases in between. Germline lookup yields CDR1 SGHAT and CDR2 FQNNGV. The CDR3 spans 13 residues. CDR3 region: CASSSPSPREQYF. CDR3 DNA sequence: TGTGCCAGCAGCTCCCCCTCTCCGCGTGAGCAGTACTTC.

This clonotype was observed a few times. This chain connects TRBV7-2 to TRBJ2-7; tentative D call: TRBD2 (6 bases). V lost 5 bases and J 3 bases, leaving 14 bases between the germline ends. CDR3 length equals 14 residues. Per the germline V gene, CDR1 is SGHTA and CDR2 is FQGNSA. The CDR3 nucleotides read TGTGCCAGCAGCCTTGGGACTTTCGGCTACGAGCAGTACTTC. The encoded protein is CASSLGTFGYEQYF. Full variable domain (missing parts from reference TRBV7-2 and TRBJ2-7): GAGVSQSPSNKVTEKGKDVELRCDPISGHTALYWYRQSLGQGLEFLIYFQGNSAPDKSGLPSDRFSAERTGGSVSTLTIQRTQQEDSAVYLCASSLGTFGYEQYFGPGTRLTVT.

This clonotype was recorded many times. V usage is TRBV14 and J usage is TRBJ2-3; possible D gene TRBD2, 6 bases. Trimming cost V 5 bases and J 0 bases, with 12 bases left between them. This CDR3 comprises 15 residues. Germline V gene data show CDR1 as SGHDN and CDR2 as FVKESK. CDR3 in DNA: TGTGCCAGCAGCGGAACCGGGACTAGCACAGATACGCAGTATTTT. Its protein is CASSGTGTSTDTQYF.

This clonotype was found many times. The chain has TRBV27 and TRBJ2-1, with 14 positions matching TRBD2. The CDR3 is 17 amino acids. J gave up 7 bases and V 3 bases, and 8 bases lay outside the gene matches. CDR1 is MNHEY and CDR2 is SMNVEV in the germline V gene (reference sequence). The CDR3 DNA reads TGTGCCAGCAGTTTCCTTGGGACTAGCGGGAGCGATAATGAGCAGTTCTTC. This translates into CASSFLGTSGSDNEQFF.

A few counts support this clonotype. This sequence joins TRBV11-2 and TRBJ2-6; 11 nucleotides line up with TRBD1. Per the germline V gene, CDR1 is SGHAT and CDR2 is FQNNGV. V lost 4 bases and J lost 0; bases outside the gene matches: 5. The CDR3 runs 18 residues. The CDR3 coding sequence is TGTGCCAGCAGCTCTGGACAGGGGGCTAGCTCTGGGGCCAACGTCCTGACTTTC. Its protein product is CASSSGQGASSGANVLTF.

This clonotype was seen only a few times. The chain recombines TRBV9 with TRBJ2-2, with D unresolved. The length of the CDR3 is 14 residues. Trimming removed 6 bases at V and 1 base at J, with 10 bases between. CDR1 SGDLS and CDR2 YYNGEE come from the germline V gene. The CDR3 coding sequence is TGTGCCAGCATCTTCACAAAGAACACCGGGGAGCTGTTTTTT. Translated: CASIFTKNTGELFF. Supplemented by reference TRBV9 and TRBJ2-2, the full variable domain reads DSGVTQTPKHLITATGQRVTLRCSPRSGDLSVYWYQQSLDQGLQFLIQYYNGEERAKGNILERFSAQQFPDLHSELNLSSLELGDSALYFCASIFTKNTGELFFGEGSRLTVL.